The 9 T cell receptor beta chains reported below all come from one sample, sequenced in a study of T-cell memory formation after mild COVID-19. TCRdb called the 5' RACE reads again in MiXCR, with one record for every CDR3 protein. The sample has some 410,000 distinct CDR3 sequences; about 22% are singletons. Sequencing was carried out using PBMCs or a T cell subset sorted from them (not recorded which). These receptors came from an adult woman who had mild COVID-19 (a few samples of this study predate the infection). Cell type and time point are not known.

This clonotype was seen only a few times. CDR3 in DNA: TGTGCCAGCAGGTCTGTGGGAGAGACCCAGTACTTC. Protein product: CASRSVGETQYF. The chain links TRBV7-9 to TRBJ2-5; D remains ambiguous. The CDR3 covers 12 residues. Germline V gene lookup returns CDR1 SEHNR and CDR2 FQNEAQ (reference sequence). V lost 6 bases and J 4 bases, leaving 9 bases between the germline ends.

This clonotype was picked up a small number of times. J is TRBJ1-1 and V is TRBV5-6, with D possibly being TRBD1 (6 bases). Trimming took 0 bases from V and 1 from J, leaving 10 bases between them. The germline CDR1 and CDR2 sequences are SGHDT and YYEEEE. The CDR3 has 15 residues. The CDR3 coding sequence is TGTGCCAGCAGCTTGGCGGGGGCCGGGAACACTGAAGCTTTCTTT. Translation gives CASSLAGAGNTEAFF.

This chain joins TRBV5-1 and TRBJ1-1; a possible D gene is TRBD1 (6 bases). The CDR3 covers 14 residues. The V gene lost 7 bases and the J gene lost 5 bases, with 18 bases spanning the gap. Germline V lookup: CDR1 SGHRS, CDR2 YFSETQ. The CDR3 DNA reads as TGCGCCAGCCTCCGGGGGCGCGGAGATACTGAAGCTTTCTTT. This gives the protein CASLRGRGDTEAFF.

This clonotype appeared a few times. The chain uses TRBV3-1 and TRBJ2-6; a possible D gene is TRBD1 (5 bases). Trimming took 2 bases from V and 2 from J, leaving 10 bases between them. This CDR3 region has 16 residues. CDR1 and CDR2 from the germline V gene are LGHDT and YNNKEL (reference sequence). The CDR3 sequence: CASSQTGTTGANVLTF. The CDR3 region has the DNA TGTGCCAGCAGCCAAACAGGCACTACTGGGGCCAACGTCCTGACTTTC.

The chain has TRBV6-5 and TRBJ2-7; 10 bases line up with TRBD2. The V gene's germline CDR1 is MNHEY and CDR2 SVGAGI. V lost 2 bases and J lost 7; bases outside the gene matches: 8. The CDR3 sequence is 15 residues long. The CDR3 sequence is CASSYSLAGDREQYF. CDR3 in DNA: TGTGCCAGCAGTTACAGCCTAGCGGGAGATCGGGAGCAGTACTTC.

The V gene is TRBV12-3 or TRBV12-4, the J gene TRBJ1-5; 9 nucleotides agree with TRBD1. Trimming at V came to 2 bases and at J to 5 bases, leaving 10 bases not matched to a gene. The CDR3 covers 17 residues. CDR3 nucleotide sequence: TGTGCCAGCAGTTTAAATCTTTGGGACAGGGCTTATCAGCCCCAGCATTTT. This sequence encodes CASSLNLWDRAYQPQHF.

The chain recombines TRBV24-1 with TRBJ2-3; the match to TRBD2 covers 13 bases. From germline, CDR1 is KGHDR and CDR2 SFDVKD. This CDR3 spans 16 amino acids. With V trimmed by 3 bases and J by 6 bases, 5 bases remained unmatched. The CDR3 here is CATSDRLAGGLDTQYF. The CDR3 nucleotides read TGTGCCACCAGTGATCGACTAGCGGGGGGCTTGGATACGCAGTATTTT.

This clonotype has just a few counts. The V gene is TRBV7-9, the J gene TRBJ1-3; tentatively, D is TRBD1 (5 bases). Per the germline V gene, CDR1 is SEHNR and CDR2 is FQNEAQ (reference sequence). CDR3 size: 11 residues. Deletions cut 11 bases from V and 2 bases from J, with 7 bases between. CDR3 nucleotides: TGTGCCGGGACGGCTGGAAACACCATATATTTT. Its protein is CAGTAGNTIYF.

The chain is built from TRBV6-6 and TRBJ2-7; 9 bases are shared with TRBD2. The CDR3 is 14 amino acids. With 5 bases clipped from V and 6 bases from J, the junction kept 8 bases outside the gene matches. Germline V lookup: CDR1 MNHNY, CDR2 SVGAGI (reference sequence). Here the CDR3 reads CASSAGGTSSEQYF. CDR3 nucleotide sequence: TGTGCCAGCAGTGCGGGGGGGACTAGCTCCGAGCAGTACTTC.